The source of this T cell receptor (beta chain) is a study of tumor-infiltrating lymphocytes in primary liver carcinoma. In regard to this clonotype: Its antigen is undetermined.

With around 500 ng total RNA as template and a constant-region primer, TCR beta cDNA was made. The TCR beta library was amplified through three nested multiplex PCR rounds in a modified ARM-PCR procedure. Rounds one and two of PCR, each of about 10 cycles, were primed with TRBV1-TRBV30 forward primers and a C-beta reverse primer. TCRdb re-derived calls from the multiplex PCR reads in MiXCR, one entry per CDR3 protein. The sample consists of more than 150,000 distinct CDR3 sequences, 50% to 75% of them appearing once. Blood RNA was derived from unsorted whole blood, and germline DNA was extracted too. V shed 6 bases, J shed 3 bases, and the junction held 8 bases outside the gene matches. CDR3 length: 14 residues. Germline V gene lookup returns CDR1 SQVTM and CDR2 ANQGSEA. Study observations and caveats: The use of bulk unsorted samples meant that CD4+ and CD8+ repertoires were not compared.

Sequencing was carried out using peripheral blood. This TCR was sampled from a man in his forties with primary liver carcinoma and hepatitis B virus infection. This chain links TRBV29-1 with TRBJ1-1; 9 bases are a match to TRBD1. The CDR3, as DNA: TGCAGCGTAGGAACAGGGGGCGCGGACACTGAAGCTTTCTTT. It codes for CSVGTGGADTEAFF.